Following are 13 T cell receptor beta chains from one sample sequenced in a study of T cells in Graves' hyperthyroidism and ophthalmopathy. Amplification of TCR beta CDR3 regions used RNA as the template. The study used the HTBI primer set for a first-round RT-PCR of the TCR CDR3. Using its own MiXCR run on the multiplex PCR reads, TCRdb lists one record per CDR3 protein. The table shows about 420,000 distinct CDR3 sequences, with roughly 15% occurring only once. Source material: blood. The receptors originated from a woman in her late teens or twenties with Graves' hyperthyroidism.

J is TRBJ2-1 and V is TRBV20-1; TRBD2 matches at 15 bases. Germline values: CDR1 DFQATT, CDR2 SNEGSKA (reference sequence). The length of the CDR3 is 19 residues. With V trimmed by 0 bases and J by 4 bases, 10 bases remained unmatched. The CDR3 bases are TGCAGTGCTAGAGAATTAGGACTAGCGGGAGGGGTCGGATACAATGAGCAGTTCTTC. It is translated as CSARELGLAGGVGYNEQFF.

This clonotype appeared many times. The V and J genes are TRBV12-3 or TRBV12-4 and TRBJ2-2; 7 bases align to TRBD2. V lost 4 bases to trimming and J lost 3 bases; unmatched junction nucleotides: 2. CDR3 size: 14 residues. CDR3 in amino acids: CASSWTRDTGELFF. The CDR3 coding sequence is TGTGCCAGCAGTTGGACTAGGGACACCGGGGAGCTGTTTTTT.

This clonotype is a singleton in its sample. J is TRBJ2-1 and V is TRBV9; D call uncertain. Germline lookup yields CDR1 SGDLS and CDR2 YYNGEE. The CDR3 extends over 14 amino acids. Trimming cost V 0 bases and J 6 bases, with 10 bases left between them. CDR3 sequence: CASSVVPNFNEQFF. The CDR3 nucleotides are TGTGCCAGCAGCGTAGTACCTAACTTCAATGAGCAGTTCTTC.

This clonotype was seen many times. The chain is built from TRBV20-1 and TRBJ2-1; the match to TRBD1 covers 10 bases. CDR1 and CDR2 (germline): DFQATT, SNEGSKA (reference sequence). CDR3 length: 15 amino acids. The V segment lost 0 bases and the J segment 5 bases; nucleotides outside the gene matches: 4. The CDR3 loop reads CSARDGTGDHNEQFF. The DNA for the CDR3 is TGCAGTGCTAGAGACGGGACAGGGGACCACAATGAGCAGTTCTTC.

The chain joins TRBV5-4 to TRBJ1-1; D is possibly TRBD1 (6 bases). CDR1 is SGHNT, CDR2 YYREEE, per germline (reference sequence). This CDR3 contains 14 residues. V was pared by 10 bases and J by 2 bases, with 18 bases between. Written as DNA, the CDR3 is TGTGCCGCAACCCAAGACAGGCCAAACACTGAAGCTTTCTTT. Protein: CAATQDRPNTEAFF.

This sequence joins TRBV19 and TRBJ2-1; D perhaps matches TRBD1 (5 bases). With 6 bases removed from V and 0 bases from J, the gap between germline ends came to 9 bases. The CDR3 totals 14 residues. Germline CDR1 LNHDA, CDR2 SQIVND (reference sequence). CDR3 sequence: CASRTASSYNEQFF. The CDR3 DNA reads TGTGCCAGTAGGACAGCGAGCTCCTACAATGAGCAGTTCTTC.

The table lists this clonotype with many counts. The chain joins TRBV13 to TRBJ1-1, with 7 positions matching TRBD1. The CDR3 consists of 14 residues. Germline values: CDR1 PRHDT, CDR2 FYEKMQ (reference sequence). The V gene end was trimmed by 6 bases and the J gene end by 0 bases; junction bases not matched to a gene: 4. The CDR3 sequence is CASSRRGLNTEAFF. CDR3 in DNA: TGTGCCAGCAGTCGCAGGGGGTTGAACACTGAAGCTTTCTTT. The whole variable domain, filled in from reference TRBV13 and TRBJ1-1, reads AAGVIQSPRHLIKEKRETATLKCYPIPRHDTVYWYQQGPGQDPQFLISFYEKMQSDKGSIPDRFSAQQFSDYHSELNMSSLELGDSALYFCASSRRGLNTEAFFGQGTRLTVV.

There are many counts of this clonotype. V usage is TRBV27 and J usage is TRBJ1-1, with D perhaps TRBD1 (5 bases). There are 14 residues in the CDR3. Germline CDR1 reads MNHEY; CDR2 reads SMNVEV (reference sequence). V was trimmed by 0 bases and J by 0 bases, leaving 5 bases between them. This CDR3 is CASSLSTVNTEAFF. CDR3 coding DNA: TGTGCCAGCAGTTTATCGACAGTGAACACTGAAGCTTTCTTT.

This clonotype was seen at least ten times. The gene calls are TRBV10-3 and TRBJ2-1, with D perhaps matching TRBD2 (5 bases). The CDR3 sequence is 12 residues long. Trimming left V 8 bases short and J 5 bases short, with 10 bases between. Germline CDR1 and CDR2: ENHRY and SYGVKD. CDR3 in amino acids: CAIAGDHNEQFF. The CDR3 DNA reads as TGTGCCATCGCGGGCGACCACAATGAGCAGTTCTTC.

V usage is TRBV11-2 and J usage is TRBJ2-7, with TRBD2 identical over 9 bases. Germline V gene sequence: CDR1 SGHAT, CDR2 FQNNGV. The CDR3 is 15 residues long. With 5 bases clipped from V and 4 bases from J, the junction kept 9 bases outside the gene matches. CDR3 sequence reads: CASSPPGLADYEQYF. The CDR3 region has the DNA TGTGCCAGCAGCCCTCCGGGACTAGCAGATTACGAGCAGTACTTC.

Turning to this clonotype: One end of the junction fails to match germline, which may point to a read error. The chain employs TRBV5-6 and TRBJ1-3, with D perhaps TRBD1 (6 bases). This CDR3 contains 15 residues. The germline CDR1 and CDR2 sequences are SGHDT and YYEEEE. Here the CDR3 reads CASSLRGSSGNTMYF. CDR3 sequence (DNA): TGTGCCAGCAGCTTGAGGGGGTCCTCTGGAAACACCATGTATTTT.

Comment on this clonotype: Given a much more abundant clone one base away, this may be a read error. The V call is TRBV28, the J call TRBJ2-1; no clear D gene. The CDR3 covers 13 residues. CDR1 is MDHEN, CDR2 SYDVKM, per germline. CDR3: CVSSLFRNDEQFF. CDR3 sequence (DNA): TGTGTCAGCAGTTTATTCAGGAACGATGAGCAGTTCTTC.

This clonotype was seen only a few times. CDR3 sequence (DNA): TGTGCCAGCAGCCAAGTATCCCTTAGGACTGAAGCTTTCTTT. Translating it yields CASSQVSLRTEAFF. The chain is built from TRBV3-1 and TRBJ1-1, with D unresolved. This CDR3 is 14 amino acids long. V was cut by 1 base and J by 5 bases, with 11 bases left in between. Germline V gene data show CDR1 as LGHDT and CDR2 as YNNKEL (reference sequence).